Shown below are 17 T cell receptor beta chains from a single sample sequenced in a study of blood T cell repertoires in COVID-19. Assay: immunoSEQ multiplex PCR; the TCRdb copy retains only in-frame clones and omits some. The sample includes approximately 160,000 clones, about 88% of them seen just once. The sequenced material came from peripheral blood. The origin of the receptors is an elderly woman with acute or convalescent COVID-19.

This rearrangement joins TRBV9 to TRBJ2-2; D ambiguous. V was trimmed by 4 bases and J by 3 bases, leaving 7 bases between them. Germline V gene data show CDR1 as SGDLS and CDR2 as YYNGEE. The CDR3 is 13 amino acids. The CDR3 reads CASSITYTGELFF. CDR3 in DNA: TGTGCCAGCAGCATAACTTACACCGGGGAGCTGTTTTTT.

V gene TRBV27 combines with J gene TRBJ1-3; the D gene is possibly TRBD1 (5 bases). This CDR3 is built from 15 residues. The germline V gene has CDR1 MNHEY and CDR2 SMNVEV (reference sequence). Trimming cost V 3 bases and J 0 bases, with 9 bases left between them. CDR3 sequence: CASSFRGSSGNTIYF. The CDR3 DNA reads as TGTGCCAGCAGTTTCCGGGGGTCCTCTGGAAACACCATATATTTT.

The rearrangement joins TRBV4-3 to TRBJ2-2; 9 bases map to TRBD1. The CDR3 is 17 amino acids. V was pared by 0 bases and J by 1 base, with 3 bases of the junction left unmatched. CDR1 and CDR2 from the germline V gene are LGHNA and YSLEER. The DNA of the CDR3 is TGCGCCAGCAGCCAAGAGGGACAGGGAATGAACACCGGGGAGCTGTTTTTT. Translated, it gives CASSQEGQGMNTGELFF.

CDR3 residues: CASSPLLSRNTGELFF. The CDR3 region has the DNA TGTGCCAGCAGCCCCCTGCTCTCGCGAAACACCGGGGAGCTGTTTTTT. The genes are TRBV7-6 and TRBJ2-2; no clear D. Between the trimmed V and J ends, which lost 5 bases and 2 bases, there was a span of 15 bases. The CDR3 totals 16 residues. Germline CDR1 SGHVS, CDR2 FNYEAQ.

This chain links TRBV7-9 with TRBJ1-2; D is ambiguous. This CDR3 spans 14 amino acids. V was cut by 4 bases and J by 4 bases, with 13 bases left in between. From germline, CDR1 is SEHNR and CDR2 FQNEAQ (reference sequence). This CDR3 is CASSSNVETYGYTF. The CDR3 DNA reads TGTGCCAGCAGCTCAAATGTGGAGACCTATGGCTACACCTTC.

This sequence joins TRBV6-5 and TRBJ1-2; TRBD1 matches 7 bases. This CDR3 has 13 residues. Trimming removed 2 bases from V and 8 bases from J; junction bases left unmatched: 5. Germline V gene sequence: CDR1 MNHEY, CDR2 SVGAGI. In DNA form, the CDR3 reads TGTGCCAGCAGTTACGGGGACAGAGAGGGCTACACCTTC. It codes for CASSYGDREGYTF.

The chain has TRBV18 and TRBJ2-3; 8 positions match TRBD1. The CDR3 spans 12 residues. Germline V gives CDR1 KGHSH, CDR2 LQKENI. The V and J ends lost 2 bases and 11 bases, in that order; junction bases with no gene match: 3. This CDR3 is CASSPTGTGQYF. DNA for the CDR3: TGTGCCAGCTCACCAACCGGGACAGGGCAGTATTTT.

The V and J genes are TRBV30 and TRBJ1-5, with TRBD1 as a possible D gene (5 bases). Per the germline V gene, CDR1 is GTSNPN and CDR2 is SVGIG (reference sequence). V lost 0 bases and J lost 4, with 13 bases in between. The CDR3 has 15 amino acids. CDR3 DNA sequence: TGTGCCTGGAGTGTAGAAGGAGGGGTAAATCAGCCCCAGCATTTT. It codes for CAWSVEGGVNQPQHF.

This chain links TRBV9 with TRBJ2-6, with 9 bases aligning to TRBD1. V was clipped by 0 bases and J by 4 bases; unmatched bases: 5. Germline V gene sequence: CDR1 SGDLS, CDR2 YYNGEE. This CDR3 spans 17 amino acids. The CDR3 DNA follows: TGTGCCAGCAGCGTAGGAAACAGGGGGCGAGGGGCCAACGTCCTGACTTTC. It codes for CASSVGNRGRGANVLTF.

This chain links TRBV3-1 (or the pseudogene TRBV3-2) with TRBJ2-1; 10 bases map to TRBD2. The germline V gene has CDR1 LGHDT and CDR2 YNNKEL (reference sequence). CDR3 length equals 18 residues. V dropped 1 base and J dropped 10; count of bases not matched to a gene: 16. CDR3 in DNA: TGTGCCAGCAGCCAAGTGACTATAGCGGGAGGCATTGGAGGAGAGCAGTTCTTC. The encoded protein is CASSQVTIAGGIGGEQFF.

V and J are TRBV3-1 (or the pseudogene TRBV3-2) and TRBJ2-2; TRBD1 agrees at 11 bases. Germline V lookup: CDR1 LGHDT, CDR2 YNNKEL (reference sequence). After removal of 4 bases from V and 3 bases from J, the junction contained 1 base not matched to a gene. The CDR3 loop spans 15 amino acids. The CDR3 DNA follows: TGTGCCAGCAGCCCGGGACAGGGGGACACCGGGGAGCTGTTTTTT. Amino acids: CASSPGQGDTGELFF.

The rearrangement joins TRBV3-1 (or the pseudogene TRBV3-2) to TRBJ2-2, with 10 bases aligning to TRBD1. This CDR3 spans 16 amino acids. Germline V gene lookup returns CDR1 LGHDT and CDR2 YNNKEL (reference sequence). The trim removed 2 bases at V and 1 base at J, leaving 1 base unmatched. This chain's CDR3 is CASSQRDRGNTGELFF. The CDR3 nucleotides read TGTGCCAGCAGCCAAAGGGACAGGGGGAACACCGGGGAGCTGTTTTTT.

The genes are TRBV6-5 and TRBJ2-5; unclear D gene. V shed 10 bases and J shed 1 base, with 13 bases lying between them. Germline loops: CDR1 MNHEY, CDR2 SVGAGI. This CDR3 comprises 13 residues. CDR3 in amino acids: CATSPLLQETQYF. DNA of the CDR3: TGTGCCACCAGCCCCCTCCTCCAAGAGACCCAGTACTTC.

In regard to this clone: This same CDR3 is encoded by further DNA sequences in the sample. The chain recombines TRBV4-2 with TRBJ1-3; 7 bases agree with TRBD1. CDR1 is LGHNA, CDR2 YNFKEQ, per germline. The CDR3 contains 15 residues. J gave up 0 bases and V 1 base, and 0 bases lay outside the gene matches. The CDR3, as DNA: TGTGCCAGCAGCCAAGGACAGGGCTCTGGAAACACCATATATTTT. Protein product: CASSQGQGSGNTIYF.

The rearrangement links TRBV6-5 to TRBJ1-4; D not certain. V shed 10 bases and J shed 3 bases, with 15 bases lying between them. This CDR3 has 14 amino acids. CDR1 and CDR2 (germline): MNHEY, SVGAGI. CDR3 region: CATLRFGPNEKLFF. CDR3 DNA sequence: TGTGCCACCCTACGGTTTGGGCCTAATGAAAAACTGTTTTTT.

The CDR3, as DNA: TGCGCCAGCTGCCCCTCAGGCAGATCGAACACCGGGGAGCTGTTTTTT. This sequence encodes CASCPSGRSNTGELFF. The gene calls are TRBV23-1 and TRBJ2-2; no clear D. TRBV23-1 carries the ORF label, with uncertain function. The CDR3 covers 16 residues. The V end was cut by 8 bases, the J end by 0 bases, with 16 bases between.

The chain couples TRBV23-1 to TRBJ1-1; D is unresolved. TRBV23-1 qualifies as an ORF whose function is uncertain. CDR3 length equals 14 residues. Trimming shortened V by 0 bases and J by 3 bases, and 8 bases separated the two germline ends. The CDR3 DNA reads as TGCGCCAGCAGTCAATCAGGGAGGGACACTGAAGCTTTCTTT. Translating it yields CASSQSGRDTEAFF.